The clone carrying this T cell receptor beta chain was found once. These data are taken from a study of blood T cell repertoires in COVID-19. Study-wide background: The cDNA or gDNA used as material had been derived from T cells, B-cell-depleted T cells, or PBMCs.

Original processing notes: Scientists estimated how many nucleated cells there were by amplifying reference gene primers. Data came from immunoSEQ multiplex PCR; TCRdb stores just in-frame clones and leaves some out. That table is the source of V, J and clone size, and D and trimming were worked out from the DNA. The sample records 300,000 to 350,000 clones, 80% to 90% being singletons. This CDR3 has 11 amino acids. Unmatched junction bases numbered 4, after V lost 5 bases and J lost 10 bases. Germline assignment: CDR1 SEHNR and CDR2 FQNEAQ (reference sequence). V and J are TRBV7-9 and TRBJ1-1, with 7 bases aligning to TRBD1. This receptor was identified in a man aged 25-45 years with active or convalescent COVID-19. The sample consisted of peripheral blood. CDR3 residues: CASSPAGGAFF. For the CDR3, the DNA is TGTGCCAGCAGCCCCGCAGGGGGAGCTTTCTTT.